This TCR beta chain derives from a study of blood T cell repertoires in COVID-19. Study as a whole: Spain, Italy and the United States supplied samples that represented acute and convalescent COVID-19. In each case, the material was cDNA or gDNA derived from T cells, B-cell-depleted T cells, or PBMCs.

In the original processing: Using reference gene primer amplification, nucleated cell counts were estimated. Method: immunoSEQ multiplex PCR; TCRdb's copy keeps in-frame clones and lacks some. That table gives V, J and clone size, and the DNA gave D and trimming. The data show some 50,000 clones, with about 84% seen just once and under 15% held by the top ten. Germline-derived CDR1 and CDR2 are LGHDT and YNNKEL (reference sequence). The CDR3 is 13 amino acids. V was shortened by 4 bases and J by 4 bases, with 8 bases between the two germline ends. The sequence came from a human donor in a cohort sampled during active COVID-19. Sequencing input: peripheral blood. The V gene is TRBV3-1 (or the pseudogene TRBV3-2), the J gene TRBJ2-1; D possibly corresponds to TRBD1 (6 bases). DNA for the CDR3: TGTGCCAGCAGCCCCGACAGGTACAATGAGCAGTTCTTC. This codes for CASSPDRYNEQFF.